This T cell receptor (beta chain) comes out of a study of blood T cells in healthy people across ages. Study at large: Template switching recovered approximately one barcoded beta molecule for every two T cells. Study-wide results and limits: TCR beta diversity per million T cells fell roughly linearly with age.

The use of a sample-barcoded 5' primer and a J-beta primer mix characterized a second PCR of roughly 6 to 11 cycles. There were at least 2.5 million CDR3-containing paired-end reads obtained from each sample. TCRdb fed the 5' RACE reads into MiXCR, producing one record per CDR3 protein. The data show 1.5 million to 2 million distinct CDR3 sequences, with about 31% seen just once and about 11% held by the top ten. V lost 2 bases and J 7 bases, leaving 10 bases between the germline ends. Per the germline V gene, CDR1 is SGHRS and CDR2 is YFSETQ. CDR3 length: 13 amino acids. This clonotype was seen a single time. Its antigen is unidentified.

This TCR came from a woman aged 25 to 39 in good health. The V and J genes are TRBV5-1 and TRBJ2-1; D gene ambiguous. The sequenced material came from blood. CDR3 in amino acids: CASSFVYGNEQFF. In DNA form, the CDR3 reads TGCGCCAGCAGCTTCGTCTATGGGAATGAGCAGTTCTTC. The complete variable domain, with remaining parts taken from reference TRBV5-1 and TRBJ2-1, reads KAGVTQTPRYLIKTRGQQVTLSCSPISGHRSVSWYQQTPGQGLQFLFEYFSETQRNKGNFPGRFSGRQFSNSRSEMNVSTLELGDSALYLCASSFVYGNEQFFGPGTRLTVL.